This T cell receptor beta chain was retrieved from a study of post-analysis software for immune sequencing data. At the level of the study: Secondary progressive, relapsing-remitting and progressive-relapsing multiple sclerosis were among the included disease courses.

The germline gives CDR1 MNHEY, CDR2 SVGAGI. Trimming cost V 5 bases and J 2 bases; bases outside gene matches: 2. CDR3 length: 14 residues. General study results and limits: The study found TRBV5-6, TRBV5-1 and TRBV20-1 among 5 or 6 TRBV segments more frequent in patients than controls.

Comment on this clonotype: The antigen remains undetermined.

Sequencing libraries made from TCR beta cDNA carried unique molecular identifiers. TCRdb ran MiXCR on the PCR reads and lists one entry per CDR3 protein. The table records 350,000 to 450,000 distinct CDR3 sequences, less than 40% of them present only once. The clonotype originates from a girl aged 5 to 17 with multiple sclerosis. This chain connects TRBV6-5 to TRBJ2-1; TRBD1 matches 8 bases. The sequenced sample consisted of blood. The CDR3 reads CASSAQGAYNEQFF. The CDR3 DNA follows: TGTGCCAGCAGTGCACAGGGGGCCTACAATGAGCAGTTCTTC.